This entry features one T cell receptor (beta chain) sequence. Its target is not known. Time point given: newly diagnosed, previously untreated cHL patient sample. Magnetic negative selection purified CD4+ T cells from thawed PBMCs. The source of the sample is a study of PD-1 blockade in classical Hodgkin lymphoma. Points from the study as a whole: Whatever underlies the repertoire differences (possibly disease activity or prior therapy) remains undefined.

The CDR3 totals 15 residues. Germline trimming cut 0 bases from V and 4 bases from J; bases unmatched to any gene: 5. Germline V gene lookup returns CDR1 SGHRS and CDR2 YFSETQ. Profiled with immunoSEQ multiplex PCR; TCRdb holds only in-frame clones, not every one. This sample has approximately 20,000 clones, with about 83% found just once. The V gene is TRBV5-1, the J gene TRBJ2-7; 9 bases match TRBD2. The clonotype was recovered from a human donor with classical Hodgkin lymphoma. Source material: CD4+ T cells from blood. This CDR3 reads CASSLGLAGTYEQYF. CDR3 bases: TGCGCCAGCAGCTTGGGGCTAGCGGGGACGTACGAGCAGTACTTC.